Listed below are T cell receptor beta chains from one sample, sequenced in a study of regulatory T cells in long-lasting Graves disease. TCRdb processed the multiplex PCR reads anew with MiXCR; each CDR3 protein has one entry. This table has hundreds of thousands of distinct CDR3 sequences, about 15% appearing once. These same records also appear under a second study, on T cells in Graves' hyperthyroidism and ophthalmopathy.

The sample consisted of peripheral blood mononuclear cells (PBMCs), taken at new diagnosis, from a patient treated with antithyroid drugs. The receptors originated from a woman between 40 and 50 years old with Graves disease. The CDR3 runs from the conserved cysteine through the conserved F or W. A D gene is named only where the DNA matches it firmly. A row's size may be missing; if present it is once, few, many or a size class.

CDR3 protein | CDR3 DNA | J gene | D gene | clone size | V gene
CASSFGGGGGRTTGELFF | TGTGCCAGCAGTTTCGGGGGGGGGGGGGGCCGGACTACCGGGGAGCTGTTTTTT | TRBJ2-2 | TRBD2 | . | TRBV27
CASSAHTGTAYEQYF | TGTGCCAGCAGCGCCCACACCGGGACAGCCTACGAGCAGTACTTC | TRBJ2-7 | TRBD1 | many | TRBV9
CASSSDNFWENIQYF | TGCGCCAGCAGCTCGGACAACTTCTGGGAAAACATTCAGTACTTC | TRBJ2-4 | . | . | TRBV5-1
CASRTGYSQETQYF | TGTGCCAGCAGGACAGGGTATAGCCAAGAGACCCAGTACTTC | TRBJ2-5 | TRBD1 | many | TRBV12-3/TRBV12-4
CASSSIANTGELFF | TGTGCCAGCAGTTCAATAGCGAACACCGGGGAGCTGTTTTTT | TRBJ2-2 | . | many | TRBV28
CASSQGWADTQYF | TGTGCCAGCAGCCAGGGGTGGGCAGATACGCAGTATTTT | TRBJ2-3 | . | many | TRBV2
CSVERVTSGSGEGNEQFF | TGCAGCGTTGAAAGGGTGACTAGCGGGAGTGGGGAGGGCAATGAGCAGTTCTTC | TRBJ2-1 | TRBD2 | . | TRBV29-1
CASSLSGTTYGYTF | TGTGCCAGCAGTTTGTCCGGGACCACCTATGGCTACACCTTC | TRBJ1-2 | . | many | TRBV28
CASSRGLDNEQFF | TGTGCCAGCAGTCGGGGACTCGACAATGAGCAGTTCTTC | TRBJ2-1 | . | . | TRBV28
CAVRSMGRNTIYF | TGTGCCGTCCGGAGCATGGGGAGGAACACCATATATTTT | TRBJ1-3 | . | many | TRBV10-3
CASSQDAGLAGSYEQYF | TGCGCCAGCAGCCAAGATGCGGGACTAGCGGGATCCTACGAGCAGTACTTC | TRBJ2-7 | TRBD2 | . | TRBV4-1
CASSLTDLTHYGYTF | TGTGCCAGCAGTTTGACAGACCTTACGCACTATGGCTACACCTTC | TRBJ1-2 | . | many | TRBV28
CASKSSDDEQFF | TGTGCCAGCAAAAGTTCCGACGATGAGCAGTTCTTC | TRBJ2-1 | . | many | TRBV11-3
CASSLFRLAGGDRFF | TGTGCCAGCTCCCTGTTTAGACTAGCCGGCGGGGATCGGTTCTTC | TRBJ2-5 | TRBD2 | many | TRBV28
CASTQGLLAGAETQYF | TGTGCCAGCACTCAGGGGTTACTAGCGGGAGCAGAGACCCAGTACTTC | TRBJ2-5 | TRBD2 | many | TRBV28
CASSFLGGSPTDTQYF | TGTGCCAGCAGCTTTCTCGGCGGGAGCCCCACAGATACGCAGTATTTT | TRBJ2-3 | TRBD2 | many | TRBV7-3
CASSPGLAASYEQYF | TGTGCCAGCAGCCCTGGACTAGCGGCCTCCTACGAGCAGTACTTC | TRBJ2-7 | TRBD2 | many | TRBV6-1
CAISDFDRPPYNEQFF | TGTGCCATCAGTGATTTCGACAGGCCGCCCTACAATGAGCAGTTCTTC | TRBJ2-1 | . | many | TRBV10-3
CASSLRVFDEQFF | TGTGCTAGCAGCTTAAGGGTTTTCGATGAGCAGTTCTTC | TRBJ2-1 | . | few | TRBV7-7
CASSLKGHTIYF | TGTGCCAGCAGCTTAAAGGGGCACACCATATATTTT | TRBJ1-3 | . | many | TRBV7-9
CSARDITISYEQYF | TGCAGTGCTAGAGATATAACTATCTCCTACGAGCAGTACTTC | TRBJ2-7 | . | many | TRBV20-1
CASSFTPTSTDTQYF | TGTGCCAGCAGCTTTACCCCTACTAGCACAGATACGCAGTATTTT | TRBJ2-3 | . | few | TRBV7-2
CASSWGTSGTQWSYEQYF | TGCGCCAGCAGCTGGGGGACTAGCGGGACCCAGTGGTCCTACGAGCAGTACTTC | TRBJ2-7 | TRBD2 | many | TRBV5-1
CASSSLTLPDTQYF | TGCGCCAGCAGCTCTTTGACCCTGCCAGATACGCAGTATTTT | TRBJ2-3 | . | few | TRBV5-1
CASSQGQGDNEQFF | TGCGCCAGCAGCCAAGGACAGGGGGACAATGAGCAGTTCTTC | TRBJ2-1 | TRBD1 | few | TRBV4-1
CASSSTPGLAGVRTGELFF | TGTGCCAGCAGTTCAACGCCCGGACTAGCGGGAGTACGCACCGGGGAGCTGTTTTTT | TRBJ2-2 | TRBD2 | many | TRBV12-3/TRBV12-4
CASSQRYNQPQHF | TGTGCCAGCAGCCAAAGGTACAATCAGCCCCAGCATTTT | TRBJ1-5 | . | many | TRBV2
CASSPNPADSNTEAFF | TGTGCCAGCAGCCCTAACCCGGCGGATTCTAACACTGAAGCTTTCTTT | TRBJ1-1 | . | many | TRBV5-4
CANSPPTSGYEQFF | TGTGCCAACAGCCCCCCGACTAGCGGGTATGAGCAGTTCTTC | TRBJ2-1 | TRBD2 | . | TRBV3-1
CATKDRFQETQYF | TGTGCCACTAAGGACAGATTTCAAGAGACCCAGTACTTC | TRBJ2-5 | . | . | TRBV6-2/TRBV6-3
CASRGGTDTQYF | TGTGCCAGCAGAGGTGGCACAGATACGCAGTATTTT | TRBJ2-3 | . | few | TRBV6-2/TRBV6-3
CASTKEEFYSYNEQFF | TGTGCCAGCACTAAGGAGGAGTTCTACTCCTACAATGAGCAGTTCTTC | TRBJ2-1 | . | many | TRBV12-3/TRBV12-4
CASSEWPTHGSYNEQFF | TGTGCCAGCAGTGAATGGCCTACCCACGGCTCCTACAATGAGCAGTTCTTC | TRBJ2-1 | . | many | TRBV6-1
CASSSRRQGLNTEAFF | TGCGCCAGCAGCTCCCGTCGGCAGGGACTGAACACTGAAGCTTTCTTT | TRBJ1-1 | . | . | TRBV5-1
CASSLTGAGPLDTQYF | TGTGCCAGCAGCCTCACAGGGGCGGGACCTTTGGATACGCAGTATTTT | TRBJ2-3 | . | . | TRBV3-1
CASSLRLAGGGEQYFGPGTGELFF | . | TRBJ2-2 | . | . | TRBV27
CANSLAGSGNTIYF | TGTGCCAACAGTTTGGCAGGCTCTGGAAACACCATATATTTT | TRBJ1-3 | . | . | TRBV12-3/TRBV12-4
CASSLGGDQYF | TGTGCCAGCAGTTTAGGAGGTGACCAGTACTTC | TRBJ2-5 | . | many | TRBV28
CSAYTGQRAYEQYF | TGCAGTGCTTATACGGGACAGCGGGCCTACGAGCAGTACTTC | TRBJ2-7 | . | many | TRBV20-1
CTWGAGGEYEQYF | TGTACCTGGGGAGCCGGGGGCGAATACGAGCAGTACTTC | TRBJ2-7 | . | . | TRBV30
CASRRAAREQYF | TGTGCCAGCAGGCGGGCTGCTCGGGAGCAGTACTTC | TRBJ2-7 | . | many | TRBV12-3/TRBV12-4
CASSTQGGDGYTF | TGTGCCAGCAGTACGCAGGGTGGAGATGGCTACACCTTC | TRBJ1-2 | . | . | TRBV3-1
CASSKDTSHHNSPLHF | TGCGCCAGCAGCAAAGACACTAGTCATCATAATTCACCCCTCCACTTT | TRBJ1-6 | . | few | TRBV5-1